The clone carrying this T cell receptor (beta chain) was recorded a few times. Its antigen is unknown. This sample was taken from a study of T-cell reconstitution after alpha-beta-depleted transplantation in children. Unique molecular identifiers were used in preparing the TCRbeta library. TCRdb redid the calling of the PCR reads with MiXCR, one entry per CDR3 protein. The profile shows 700,000 to 950,000 distinct CDR3 sequences, around 15% of them singletons. Germline V CDR1 and CDR2: KGHDR, SFDVKD. There are 16 residues in the CDR3. The germline V and J ends were trimmed by 4 bases and 7 bases, with 18 bases remaining between them. Study-level points and caveats: T-cell counts and diversity were attributed mostly to newly produced T cells one year after transplant.

The receptor comes from a male patient under 18 who had a stem cell transplant for acute lymphoblastic leukemia, so the T cells may come from the graft donor. This chain uses TRBV24-1 with TRBJ2-2; D is unclear. The material was PBMCs, mostly from graft donor cells, obtained 360 days after TCRalphabeta/CD19-depleted stem cell transplant. The CDR3 loop is CATSDHPRGPIGELFF. In DNA, the CDR3 is TGTGCCACCAGTGACCACCCCCGAGGACCCATCGGGGAGCTGTTTTTT.